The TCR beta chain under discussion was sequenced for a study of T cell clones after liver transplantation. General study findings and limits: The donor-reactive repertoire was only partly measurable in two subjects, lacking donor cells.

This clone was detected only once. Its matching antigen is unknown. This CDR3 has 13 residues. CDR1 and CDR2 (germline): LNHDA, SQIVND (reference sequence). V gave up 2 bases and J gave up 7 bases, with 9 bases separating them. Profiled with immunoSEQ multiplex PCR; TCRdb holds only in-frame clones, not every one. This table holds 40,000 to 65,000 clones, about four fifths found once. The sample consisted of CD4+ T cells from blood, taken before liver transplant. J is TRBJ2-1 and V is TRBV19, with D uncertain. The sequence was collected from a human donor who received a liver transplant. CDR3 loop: CASSILGWNEQFF. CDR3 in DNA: TGTGCCAGTAGTATACTGGGGTGGAATGAGCAGTTCTTC.